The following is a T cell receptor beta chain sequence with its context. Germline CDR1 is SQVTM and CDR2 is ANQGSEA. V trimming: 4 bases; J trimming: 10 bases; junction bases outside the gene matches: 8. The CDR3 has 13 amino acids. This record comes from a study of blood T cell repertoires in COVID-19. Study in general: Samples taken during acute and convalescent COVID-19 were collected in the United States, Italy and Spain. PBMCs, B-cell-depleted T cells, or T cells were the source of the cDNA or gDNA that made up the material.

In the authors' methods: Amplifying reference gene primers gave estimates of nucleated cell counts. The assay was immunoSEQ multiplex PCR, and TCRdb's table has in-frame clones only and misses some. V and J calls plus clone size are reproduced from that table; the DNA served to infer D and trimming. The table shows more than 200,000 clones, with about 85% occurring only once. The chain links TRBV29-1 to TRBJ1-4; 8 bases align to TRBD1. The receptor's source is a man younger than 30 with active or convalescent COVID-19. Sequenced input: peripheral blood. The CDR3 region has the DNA TGCAGCGTTGCCGACAGGGGAGTGCGAAAACTGTTTTTT. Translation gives CSVADRGVRKLFF. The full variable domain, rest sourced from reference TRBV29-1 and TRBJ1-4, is SAVISQKPSRDICQRGTSLTIQCQVDSQVTMMFWYRQQPGQSLTLIATANQGSEATYESGFVIDKFPISRPNLTFSTLTVSNMSPEDSSIYLCSVADRGVRKLFFGSGTQLSVL.